Sequencing of this T cell receptor beta chain was carried out in a study of T cell responses to AZD1222 COVID-19 vaccine. Study-wide findings and caveats: There were mostly white British donors and more females than males, and clonal diversity was possibly underestimated. Baseline seropositives among AZD1222 recipients totaled only six or seven. Repertoires were obtained solely post-peak T cell response.

The germline V gene has CDR1 MGHRA and CDR2 YSYEKL. CDR3 length: 14 residues. Trimming shortened V by 3 bases and J by 8 bases, and 15 bases separated the two germline ends. This table comes from immunoSEQ multiplex PCR, and its TCRdb copy is limited to in-frame clones, with some not included. The sample lists about 99,000 clones, roughly 90% occurring once. As to this clone: Its antigen is unidentified.

The V and J genes are TRBV4-1 and TRBJ2-3; D remains unclear. The specimen comprised peripheral blood, sampled 28 days after the second AZD1222 dose. The TCR originated in an adult who received the AZD1222 COVID-19 vaccine. CDR3 coding DNA: TGCGCCAGCAGCCACGTGGTCCTGGTGGGTACGCAGTATTTT. This codes for CASSHVVLVGTQYF.